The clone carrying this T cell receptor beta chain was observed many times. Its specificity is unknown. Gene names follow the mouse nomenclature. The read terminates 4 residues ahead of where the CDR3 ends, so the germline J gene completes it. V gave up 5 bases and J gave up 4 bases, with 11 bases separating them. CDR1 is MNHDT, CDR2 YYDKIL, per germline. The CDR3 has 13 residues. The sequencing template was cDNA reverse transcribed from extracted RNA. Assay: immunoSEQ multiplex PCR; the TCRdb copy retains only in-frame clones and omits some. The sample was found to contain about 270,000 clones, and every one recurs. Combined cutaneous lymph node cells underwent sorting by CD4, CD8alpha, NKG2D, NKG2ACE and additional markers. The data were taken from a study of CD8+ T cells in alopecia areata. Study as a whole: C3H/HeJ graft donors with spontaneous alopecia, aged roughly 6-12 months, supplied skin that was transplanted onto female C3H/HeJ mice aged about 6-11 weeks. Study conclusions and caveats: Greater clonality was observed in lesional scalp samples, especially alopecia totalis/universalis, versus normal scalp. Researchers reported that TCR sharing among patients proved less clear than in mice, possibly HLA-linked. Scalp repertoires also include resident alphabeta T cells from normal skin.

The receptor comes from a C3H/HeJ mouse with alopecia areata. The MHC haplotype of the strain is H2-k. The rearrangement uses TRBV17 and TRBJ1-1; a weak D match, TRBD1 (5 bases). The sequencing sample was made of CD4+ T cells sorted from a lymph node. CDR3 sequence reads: CASSFRASTEVFF. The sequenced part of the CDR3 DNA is TGTGCTAGCAGTTTCAGGGCGAGCACA.